This T cell receptor beta chain was captured by sequencing in a study of T-cell reconstitution after alpha-beta-depleted transplantation in children. Study-level results: Among T cells one year after transplant, newly produced cells accounted for most counts and diversity. Surviving recipient T cells and intrathymic progenitors accounted for some patients' high TCRbeta diversity at day 60. Two months or so post-transplant, alpha-beta T cells reportedly derived from several hundred expanded graft clones.

V lost 6 bases and J lost 6, with 23 bases in between. The CDR3 has 17 amino acids. Per germline, CDR1 MDHEN and CDR2 SYDVKM. For this clonotype: As yet, its antigen is unknown.

Preparing the TCRbeta library involved the use of unique molecular identifiers. TCRdb re-analysed the PCR reads in MiXCR, keeping a single row per CDR3 protein. The sample has a few hundred thousand distinct CDR3 sequences; approximately 42% are singletons. Sequencing was performed on PBMCs, taken before TCRalphabeta/CD19-depleted stem cell transplant. The gene calls are TRBV28 and TRBJ2-2; weak D call: TRBD2 (5 bases). This sequence was found in a girl aged 2 to 10 with aplastic anemia, due to receive a stem cell transplant. The CDR3 loop is CASRLFPVFGVPGELFF. In DNA form, the CDR3 reads TGTGCCAGCAGACTGTTCCCCGTCTTCGGGGTTCCCGGGGAGCTGTTTTTT. Full variable domain (missing parts from reference TRBV28 and TRBJ2-2): DVKVTQSSRYLVKRTGEKVFLECVQDMDHENMFWYRQDPGLGLRLIYFSYDVKMKEKGDIPEGYSVSREKKERFSLILESASTNQTSMYLCASRLFPVFGVPGELFFGEGSRLTVL.